This T cell receptor (beta chain) was identified during a study of cytomegalovirus exposure and HLA in healthy donors. Findings and limits, study-wide: Using the classifier, cytomegalovirus status was reportedly diagnosed with high specificity and sensitivity. Cytomegalovirus-associated status was assigned to about 180 TCR beta chains.

Looked up from germline, CDR1 is LNHDA and CDR2 is SQIVND (reference sequence). The CDR3 covers 13 residues. V gave up 6 bases and J gave up 0 bases, with 8 bases separating them. At sampling all donors were nominally healthy, likely with unrecorded immune exposures. Primers for the PCR totalled 60 Vbeta and 13 Jbeta. Profiling relied on immunoSEQ multiplex PCR, and the TCRdb table lists in-frame clones only, not all of them. This table has more than 95,000 clones, less than 80% appearing once. With respect to this clone: The antigen is unknown.

This chain joins TRBV19 and TRBJ1-1; D not resolved. Sequenced input: PBMCs. This TCR came from a woman aged 45-65 years in good health and CMV-seropositive. CDR3 in DNA: TGTGCCAGTAGCGAGGATATGAACACTGAAGCTTTCTTT. It yields the protein CASSEDMNTEAFF.